This T cell receptor beta chain was sequenced for a study of T cells in Graves' hyperthyroidism and ophthalmopathy. Study at large: Before treatment of any kind, peripheral blood was taken at initial diagnosis.

The CDR3 sequence is 16 residues long. Germline V gene lookup returns CDR1 MNHEY and CDR2 SMNVEV (reference sequence). Trimming removed 1 base from V and 9 bases from J; junction bases left unmatched: 14. Study results and caveats: Blood also contained most expanded thyroid clonotypes above 0.001. Stable hyperthyroidism and ophthalmopathy were separated using 13 V-J signatures.

The study based diagnoses on clinical symptoms, serum thyroxine and TRAb, thyroid ultrasound and orbital computed tomography. Comments on this clonotype: What it recognizes is unknown.

TCR beta CDR3 sequences were amplified from RNA transcripts. Using the HTBI primer set, a first-round RT-PCR was run on the TCR CDR3. TCRdb re-derived calls from the multiplex PCR reads in MiXCR, one entry per CDR3 protein. The sample holds roughly 280,000 distinct CDR3 sequences; roughly 22% are singletons and the top ten take around 60%. The V call is TRBV27, the J call TRBJ2-7, with TRBD1 matching over 8 bases. The sequenced material came from blood. This sequence was found in a young man with Graves' ophthalmopathy. Here the CDR3 reads CASSLYYRGAAPGQYF. DNA for the CDR3: TGTGCCAGCAGTTTATACTACAGGGGGGCTGCCCCAGGGCAGTACTTC.